The 9 T cell receptor beta chains below come from one sample, sequenced in a study of T cell clonotyping in hematopoietic cell transplantation. Method: immunoSEQ multiplex PCR; TCRdb's copy keeps in-frame clones and lacks some. The sample contains a few thousand clones, around 96% of which appear only once. The input for sequencing was PBMCs, taken 100 days after allogeneic stem cell transplant. These receptors came from a male patient between 40 and 49 years old who had an allogeneic stem cell transplant from a related donor, so the T cells may come from the graft donor. Some clones in this sample may be carry-over from other donors' samples.

This rearrangement joins TRBV6-4 to TRBJ2-3, with 11 bases identical to TRBD2. Germline assignment: CDR1 MRHNA and CDR2 SNTAGT. The CDR3 sequence is 17 residues long. Germline trimming cut 3 bases from V and 4 bases from J; bases unmatched to any gene: 9. CDR3 sequence: CASSDPLAGGQSDTQYF. The CDR3 DNA reads as TGTGCCAGCAGTGATCCCTTAGCGGGGGGGCAGTCAGATACGCAGTATTTT.

The chain is built from TRBV9 and TRBJ2-1, with 13 nucleotides matching TRBD2. The CDR3 is made up of 18 amino acids. After removal of 0 bases from V and 6 bases from J, the junction contained 9 bases not matched to a gene. Looked up from germline, CDR1 is SGDLS and CDR2 is YYNGEE. CDR3 loop: CASSVALRRTSGSNEQFF. The CDR3 nucleotides are TGTGCCAGCAGCGTAGCCCTCCGAAGGACTAGCGGGAGCAATGAGCAGTTCTTC.

The CDR3 reads CASTGANYEQYF. The CDR3, as DNA: TGTGCCTCGACAGGGGCGAACTACGAGCAGTACTTC. V usage is TRBV30 and J usage is TRBJ2-7; 8 bases line up with TRBD1. The CDR3 is 12 amino acids. Germline lookup yields CDR1 GTSNPN and CDR2 SVGIG (reference sequence). V trimming: 7 bases; J trimming: 3 bases; junction bases outside the gene matches: 5.

This sequence joins TRBV11-3 and TRBJ1-1, with D tentatively TRBD1 (6 bases). The CDR3 is 14 residues long. The germline V gene has CDR1 SGHNT and CDR2 YENEEA. The germline V and J ends were trimmed by 5 bases and 3 bases, with 13 bases remaining between them. The CDR3 sequence: CASSPDSTYTEAFF. CDR3 bases: TGTGCCAGCAGCCCGGACAGCACTTACACTGAAGCTTTCTTT.

The rearrangement uses TRBV7-2 and TRBJ2-3, with 10 nucleotides matching TRBD2. Germline-derived CDR1 and CDR2 are SGHTA and FQGNSA. Germline trimming cut 1 base from V and 0 bases from J; bases unmatched to any gene: 1. The CDR3 is 16 amino acids. The CDR3 region has the DNA TGTGCCAGCAGCTTAGTACTAGCGGGGAGCACAGATACGCAGTATTTT. This sequence encodes CASSLVLAGSTDTQYF. The full variable domain, completed using reference TRBV7-2 and TRBJ2-3, is GAGVSQSPSNKVTEKGKDVELRCDPISGHTALYWYRQSLGQGLEFLIYFQGNSAPDKSGLPSDRFSAERTGGSVSTLTIQRTQQEDSAVYLCASSLVLAGSTDTQYFGPGTRLTVL.

The V gene is TRBV9, the J gene TRBJ1-1; D possibly corresponds to TRBD1 (5 bases). Trimming cost V 4 bases and J 0 bases, with 16 bases left between them. This CDR3 contains 16 residues. CDR1 is SGDLS and CDR2 is YYNGEE in the germline V gene. The CDR3 nucleotides are TGTGCCAGCAGCAGTCCCGGGACCTATATGAACACTGAAGCTTTCTTT. Amino acid sequence: CASSSPGTYMNTEAFF.

This chain uses TRBV30 with TRBJ2-3; perhaps TRBD1 as D (6 bases). Trimming took off 0 bases at V and 5 bases at J, with 12 bases between the two ends. CDR1 and CDR2 (germline): GTSNPN, SVGIG (reference sequence). The CDR3 is 14 amino acids. The CDR3 here is CAWSVGGEVDTQYF. DNA of the CDR3: TGTGCCTGGAGTGTAGGGGGAGAGGTAGATACGCAGTATTTT.

This clone was seen only a few times. The genes are TRBV5-6 and TRBJ2-7, with a tentative D call TRBD1 (5 bases). The germline V gene encodes CDR1 SGHDT and CDR2 YYEEEE. The CDR3 covers 14 residues. V lost 3 bases to trimming and J lost 4 bases, with 14 bases between them. CDR3 sequence reads: CASSSEFRAYEQYF. Written as DNA, the CDR3 is TGTGCCAGCAGCTCGGAATTCAGGGCTTACGAGCAGTACTTC.

This chain links TRBV5-5 with TRBJ1-2; a possible D gene is TRBD1 (5 bases). V gave up 3 bases and J gave up 3 bases, with 15 bases separating them. This CDR3 contains 15 residues. CDR1 is SGHKS and CDR2 is YYEKEE in the germline V gene (reference sequence). DNA of the CDR3: TGTGCCAGCAGCTCCGCGATAGGACAATACTATGGCTACACCTTC. This sequence encodes CASSSAIGQYYGYTF.